This T cell receptor (beta chain) was obtained from a study of CD4+ T cells in melanoma. Points from the study as a whole: CD8+ T cell, macrophage and B cell function reportedly correlated with neoantigen-specific CD4+ T cells. Neoantigen-specific CD4+ T cells in melanoma reportedly had diverse differentiation states.

For this clone: Antigen specificity is unknown.

CDR3 length: 12 amino acids. The V end was cut by 1 base, the J end by 8 bases, with 11 bases between. Germline assignment: CDR1 SQVTM and CDR2 ANQGSEA. The data were produced by immunoSEQ multiplex PCR, yet TCRdb's version contains in-frame clones alone and is incomplete. The table has some 12,000 clones, roughly 70% seen once. The sample was cells from a culture (not recorded whether cultured in vitro). The sequence was obtained from a human donor with melanoma. V is TRBV29-1 and J is TRBJ1-2; unclear D gene. The CDR3 DNA sequence: TGCAGCGTTGAAGGCGGAGGGTTAGGCTACACCTTC. Protein product: CSVEGGGLGYTF.